The clone carrying this T cell receptor beta chain has ten or more counts. The data were taken from a study of T-cell reconstitution after alpha-beta-depleted transplantation in children. During its preparation, the TCRbeta library received unique molecular identifiers. Each CDR3 protein is one row after TCRdb ran MiXCR on the PCR reads. Of approximately 250,000 distinct CDR3 sequences listed, 9.7% are singletons. Specimen: PBMCs from the stem cell graft donor, collected from the stem cell graft. The receptor was isolated from a human donor who donated a stem cell graft to a child with SCID.

The CDR3 protein is CASSLDLLAGVKGEQYF. For the CDR3, the DNA is TGTGCCAGCAGCTTAGACCTCCTAGCGGGGGTGAAGGGCGAGCAGTACTTC. The V call is TRBV11-2, the J call TRBJ2-7, with 10 positions matching TRBD2. This CDR3 is 17 amino acids long. Germline V gene lookup returns CDR1 SGHAT and CDR2 FQNNGV. The junction had 11 bases not matched to a gene; V was cut back by 0 bases and J by 6 bases.